The next 16 T cell receptor beta chains were all read from a single sample in a study of cytomegalovirus exposure and HLA in healthy donors. Produced via immunoSEQ multiplex PCR; TCRdb's table is partial and in-frame only. This sample has over 200,000 clones; over 80% occur once, and the top ten carry 4.5% to 6%. Sequencing used PBMCs. Receptors originate from a woman younger than 30 in good health and CMV-seronegative.

This sequence joins TRBV6-5 and TRBJ1-4; D might be TRBD1 (5 bases). CDR3 length equals 16 residues. Germline-derived CDR1 and CDR2 are MNHEY and SVGAGI. V gave up 3 bases and J gave up 11 bases, with 22 bases separating them. The chain's CDR3 is CASSYASGPKMVKLFF. The DNA of the CDR3 is TGTGCCAGCAGTTATGCATCGGGACCTAAAATGGTGAAACTGTTTTTT.

For the CDR3, the DNA is TGCAGCGTTGAAGATCGTATCGGTACGGACACCGGGGAGCTGTTTTTT. Amino acids: CSVEDRIGTDTGELFF. This sequence joins TRBV29-1 and TRBJ2-2; D is ambiguous. V lost 0 bases and J 3 bases, leaving 14 bases between the germline ends. From germline, CDR1 is SQVTM and CDR2 ANQGSEA. The CDR3 covers 16 residues.

The chain joins TRBV6-5 to TRBJ1-1; 7 bases map to TRBD1. Germline CDR1 is MNHEY and CDR2 is SVGAGI. With V trimmed by 5 bases and J by 4 bases, 7 bases remained unmatched. This CDR3 has 14 residues. As DNA, the CDR3 is TGTGCCAGCAGTGAGAATTGGGACAGCACTGAAGCTTTCTTT. Its translation: CASSENWDSTEAFF.

The rearrangement joins TRBV7-3 to TRBJ1-1; possible D gene TRBD1, 5 bases. The germline CDR1 and CDR2 sequences are SGHTA and FQGTGA. This CDR3 has 16 residues. The V and J ends lost 0 bases and 1 base respectively, with 12 bases between them. The CDR3 region has the DNA TGTGCCAGCAGCTTAACCCCTGCAGGGCAGAACACTGAAGCTTTCTTT. Amino acid sequence: CASSLTPAGQNTEAFF.

The chain combines TRBV10-3 with TRBJ2-7, with D possibly matching TRBD1 (6 bases). The V and J ends lost 3 bases and 0 bases respectively, with 12 bases between them. This CDR3 has 15 amino acids. Germline CDR1 and CDR2: ENHRY and SYGVKD. In DNA, the CDR3 is TGTGCCATCAGTGATTCCACAGGGAGCTCCTACGAGCAGTACTTC. Its protein product is CAISDSTGSSYEQYF.

The chain employs TRBV15 and TRBJ2-1, with 7 bases identical to TRBD1. The CDR3 is 14 amino acids. Germline V gives CDR1 LNHNV, CDR2 YYDKDF (reference sequence). V lost 4 bases, J lost 3 bases, and 3 bases stayed unmatched. The CDR3: CATSTGGSYNEQFF. The CDR3 DNA is TGTGCCACCAGCACAGGGGGTAGCTACAATGAGCAGTTCTTC.

DNA for the CDR3: TGCGCCAGCAGCCAGGCTATGGGGAGGCAGTTCTTC. This encodes CASSQAMGRQFF. The chain joins TRBV4-1 to TRBJ2-1; the D gene is possibly TRBD2 (5 bases). The CDR3 extends over 12 amino acids. V shed 3 bases and J shed 12 bases, with 12 bases lying between them. From germline, CDR1 is MGHRA and CDR2 YSYEKL.

This sequence joins TRBV6-1 and TRBJ1-4; D is perhaps TRBD1 (5 bases). Between the trimmed V and J ends, which lost 2 bases and 8 bases, there was a span of 12 bases. Germline V gives CDR1 MNHNS, CDR2 SASEGT. This CDR3 spans 14 amino acids. The CDR3 spells CASSENLWGEKLFF. The CDR3 DNA sequence: TGTGCCAGCAGTGAAAACCTATGGGGCGAAAAACTGTTTTTT.

This clone was found once. Here the CDR3 DNA reads TGTGCCAGTTACTCTAGCTCCTCTTGGGGCTACACCTTC. Its translation is CASYSSSSWGYTF. The V call is TRBV19, the J call TRBJ1-2, with unresolved D. V lost 8 bases and J 8 bases, leaving 18 bases between the germline ends. The CDR3 loop spans 13 amino acids. In germline, CDR1 is LNHDA, CDR2 SQIVND (reference sequence).

This chain uses TRBV4-1 with TRBJ2-7, with 8 bases matching TRBD2. The CDR3 sequence is 15 residues long. Germline V gene sequence: CDR1 MGHRA, CDR2 YSYEKL. After removal of 4 bases from V and 3 bases from J, the junction contained 8 bases not matched to a gene. The CDR3 loop reads CASSPSPTSGYEQYF. Written as DNA, the CDR3 is TGCGCCAGCAGCCCCTCGCCTACTAGCGGCTACGAGCAGTACTTC.

The chain carries TRBV28 and TRBJ2-1; 9 nucleotides line up with TRBD1. The V segment lost 5 bases and the J segment 3 bases; nucleotides outside the gene matches: 5. The CDR3 is made up of 15 amino acids. The germline gives CDR1 MDHEN, CDR2 SYDVKM. CDR3 sequence (DNA): TGTGCCAGCAGTCCTGACAGGGGGGGCTACAATGAGCAGTTCTTC. It encodes CASSPDRGGYNEQFF.

The chain uses TRBV10-3 and TRBJ2-5; D possibly corresponds to TRBD1 (6 bases). Germline CDR1 is ENHRY and CDR2 is SYGVKD. CDR3 length: 14 residues. V shed 1 base and J shed 2 bases, with 8 bases lying between them. The DNA for the CDR3 is TGTGCCATCAGTGAGTTGACAGGTCAAGAGACCCAGTACTTC. Amino acid sequence: CAISELTGQETQYF.

The rearrangement links TRBV5-1 to TRBJ2-2; 8 bases agree with TRBD1. This CDR3 is built from 15 residues. Germline assignment: CDR1 SGHRS and CDR2 YFSETQ. V lost 5 bases to trimming and J lost 0 bases; unmatched junction nucleotides: 3. The chain's CDR3 is CASRTQGANTGELFF. In nucleotides, the CDR3 is TGCGCCAGCAGGACACAGGGGGCGAACACCGGGGAGCTGTTTTTT.

The chain uses TRBV6-1 and TRBJ1-2; D ambiguous. V gave up 5 bases and J gave up 6 bases, with 7 bases separating them. Germline V gene lookup returns CDR1 MNHNS and CDR2 SASEGT. CDR3 length: 11 residues. The CDR3 loop reads CASSYGDGYTF. The CDR3, as DNA: TGTGCCAGCAGTTACGGAGATGGCTACACCTTC.

The chain links TRBV19 to TRBJ1-5, with a possible D match to TRBD1 (6 bases). This CDR3 region has 16 residues. Trimming took 7 bases from V and 2 from J, leaving 18 bases between them. Germline V gene sequence: CDR1 LNHDA, CDR2 SQIVND (reference sequence). CDR3 in DNA: TGTGCCAGTAAGGGCCCCCCTCCAGGGGGCAATCAGCCCCAGCATTTT. Translated, it gives CASKGPPPGGNQPQHF. Full variable domain (outside the CDR3, taken from reference TRBV19 and TRBJ1-5): DGGITQSPKYLFRKEGQNVTLSCEQNLNHDAMYWYRQDPGQGLRLIYYSQIVNDFQKGDIAEGYSVSREKKESFPLTVTSAQKNPTAFYLCASKGPPPGGNQPQHFGDGTRLSIL.

The rearrangement joins TRBV4-1 to TRBJ1-2; 8 nucleotides agree with TRBD1. With V trimmed by 2 bases and J by 4 bases, 15 bases remained unmatched. The CDR3 length is 18 residues. CDR1 and CDR2 (germline): MGHRA, YSYEKL. CDR3 nucleotide sequence: TGCGCCAGCAGCCAAACTGTGGCCTTTGGGGACAGGTCCTATGGCTACACCTTC. This encodes CASSQTVAFGDRSYGYTF.